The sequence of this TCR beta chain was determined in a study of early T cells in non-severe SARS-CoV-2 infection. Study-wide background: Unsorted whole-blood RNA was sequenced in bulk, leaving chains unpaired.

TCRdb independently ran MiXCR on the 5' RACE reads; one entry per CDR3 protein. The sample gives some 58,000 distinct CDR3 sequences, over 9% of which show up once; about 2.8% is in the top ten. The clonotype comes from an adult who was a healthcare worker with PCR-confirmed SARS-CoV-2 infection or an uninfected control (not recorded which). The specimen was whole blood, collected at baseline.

CDR3 DNA: TGTGCCAGCACCTCAGGGATGACAGGGAACCTCAATCAGCCCCAGCATTTT. Translating gives CASTSGMTGNLNQPQHF. V is TRBV6-6 and J is TRBJ1-5; TRBD1 aligns across 7 bases. The CDR3 has 17 amino acids. The germline gives CDR1 MNHNY, CDR2 SVGAGI (reference sequence). V was pared by 7 bases and J by 3 bases, with 15 bases of the junction left unmatched.